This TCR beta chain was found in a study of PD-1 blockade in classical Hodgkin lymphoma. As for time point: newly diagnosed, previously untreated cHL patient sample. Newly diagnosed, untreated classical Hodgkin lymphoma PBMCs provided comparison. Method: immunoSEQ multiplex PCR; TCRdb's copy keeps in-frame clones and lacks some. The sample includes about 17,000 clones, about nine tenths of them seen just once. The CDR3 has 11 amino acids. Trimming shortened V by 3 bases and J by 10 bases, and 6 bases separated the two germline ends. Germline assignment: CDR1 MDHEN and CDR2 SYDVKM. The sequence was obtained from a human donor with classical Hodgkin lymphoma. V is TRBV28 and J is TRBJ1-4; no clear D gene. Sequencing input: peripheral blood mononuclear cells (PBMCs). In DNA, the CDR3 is TGTGCCAGCAGTTTGAGAGGAAAACTGTTTTTT. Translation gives CASSLRGKLFF.